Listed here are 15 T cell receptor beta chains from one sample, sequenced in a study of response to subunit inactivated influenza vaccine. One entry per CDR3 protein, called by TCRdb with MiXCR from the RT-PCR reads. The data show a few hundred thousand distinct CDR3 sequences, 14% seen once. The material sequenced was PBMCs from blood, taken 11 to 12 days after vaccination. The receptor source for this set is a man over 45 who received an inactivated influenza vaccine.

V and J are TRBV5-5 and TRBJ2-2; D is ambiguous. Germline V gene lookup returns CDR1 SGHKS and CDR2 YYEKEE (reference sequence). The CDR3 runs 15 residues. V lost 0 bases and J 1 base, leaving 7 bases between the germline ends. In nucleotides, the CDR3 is TGTGCCAGCAGCTTGGCCCACCTGAACACCGGGGAGCTGTTTTTT. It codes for CASSLAHLNTGELFF.

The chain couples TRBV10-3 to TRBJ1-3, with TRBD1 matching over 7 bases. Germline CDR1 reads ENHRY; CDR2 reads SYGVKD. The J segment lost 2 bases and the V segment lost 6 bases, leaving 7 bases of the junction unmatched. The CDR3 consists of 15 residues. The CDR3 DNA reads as TGTGCCATCAGACCCGACAGGGACACTGGAAACACCATATATTTT. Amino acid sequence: CAIRPDRDTGNTIYF.

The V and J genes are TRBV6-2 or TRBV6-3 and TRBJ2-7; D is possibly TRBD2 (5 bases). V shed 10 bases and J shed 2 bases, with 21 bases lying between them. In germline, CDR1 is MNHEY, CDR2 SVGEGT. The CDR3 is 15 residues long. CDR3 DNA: TGTGCCACCTTCCCACTCACTAGTAAAACCTACGAGCAGTACTTC. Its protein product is CATFPLTSKTYEQYF.

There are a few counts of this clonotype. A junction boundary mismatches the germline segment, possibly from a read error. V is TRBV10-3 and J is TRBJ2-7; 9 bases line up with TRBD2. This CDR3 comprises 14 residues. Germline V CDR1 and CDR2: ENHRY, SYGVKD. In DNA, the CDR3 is TGTGCCACCAGTGGACTAGCGACCTCCTACGAGCAGTACTTC. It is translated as CATSGLATSYEQYF.

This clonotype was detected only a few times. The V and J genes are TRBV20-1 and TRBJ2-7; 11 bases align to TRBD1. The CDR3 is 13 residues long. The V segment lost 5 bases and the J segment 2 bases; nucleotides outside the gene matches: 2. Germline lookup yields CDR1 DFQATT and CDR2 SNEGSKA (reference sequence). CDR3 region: CSAVGQGAYEQYF. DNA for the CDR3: TGCAGTGCTGTGGGACAGGGGGCCTACGAGCAGTACTTC.

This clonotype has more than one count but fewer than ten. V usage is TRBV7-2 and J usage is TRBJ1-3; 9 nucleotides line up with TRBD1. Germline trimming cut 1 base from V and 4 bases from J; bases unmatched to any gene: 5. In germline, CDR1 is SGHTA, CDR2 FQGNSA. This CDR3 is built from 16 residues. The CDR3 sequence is CASSLGTGANGNTIYF. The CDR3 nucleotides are TGTGCCAGCAGCTTAGGGACAGGGGCTAACGGAAACACCATATATTTT.

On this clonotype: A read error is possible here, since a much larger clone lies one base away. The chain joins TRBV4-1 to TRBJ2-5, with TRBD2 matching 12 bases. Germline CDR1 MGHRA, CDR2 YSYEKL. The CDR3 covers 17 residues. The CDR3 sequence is CASSQGLAGVLGETHYF. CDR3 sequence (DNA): TGCGCCAGCAGCCAAGGACTAGCGGGGGTCCTGGGCGAGACCCACTACTTC.

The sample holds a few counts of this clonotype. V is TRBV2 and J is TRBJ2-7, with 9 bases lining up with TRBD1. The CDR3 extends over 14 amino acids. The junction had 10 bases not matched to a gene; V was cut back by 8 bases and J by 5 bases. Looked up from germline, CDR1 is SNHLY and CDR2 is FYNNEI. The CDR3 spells CASRVGTGTNEQYF. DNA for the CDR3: TGTGCCAGCCGGGTGGGGACAGGGACTAACGAGCAGTACTTC.

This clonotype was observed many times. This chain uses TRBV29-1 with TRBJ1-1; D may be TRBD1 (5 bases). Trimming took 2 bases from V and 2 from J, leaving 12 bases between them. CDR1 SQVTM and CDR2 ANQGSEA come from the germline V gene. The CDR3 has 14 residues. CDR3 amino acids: CSVEQGFGNTEAFF. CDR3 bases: TGCAGCGTTGAACAGGGTTTTGGTAACACTGAAGCTTTCTTT.

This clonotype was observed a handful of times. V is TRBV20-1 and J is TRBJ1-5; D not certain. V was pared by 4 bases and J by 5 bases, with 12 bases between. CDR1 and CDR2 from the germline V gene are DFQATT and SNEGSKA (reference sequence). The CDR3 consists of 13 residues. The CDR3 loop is CSAMWQPDQPQHF. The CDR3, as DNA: TGCAGTGCTATGTGGCAGCCAGATCAGCCCCAGCATTTT.

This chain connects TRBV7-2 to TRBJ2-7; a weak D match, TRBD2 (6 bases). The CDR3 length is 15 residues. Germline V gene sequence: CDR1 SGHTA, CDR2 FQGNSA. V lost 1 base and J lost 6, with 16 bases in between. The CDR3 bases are TGTGCCAGCAGCTTAGTGGGACTGGGTTCGGGCGAGCAGTACTTC. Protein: CASSLVGLGSGEQYF. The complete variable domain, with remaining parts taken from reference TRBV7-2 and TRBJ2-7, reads GAGVSQSPSNKVTEKGKDVELRCDPISGHTALYWYRQSLGQGLEFLIYFQGNSAPDKSGLPSDRFSAERTGGSVSTLTIQRTQQEDSAVYLCASSLVGLGSGEQYFGPGTRLTVT.

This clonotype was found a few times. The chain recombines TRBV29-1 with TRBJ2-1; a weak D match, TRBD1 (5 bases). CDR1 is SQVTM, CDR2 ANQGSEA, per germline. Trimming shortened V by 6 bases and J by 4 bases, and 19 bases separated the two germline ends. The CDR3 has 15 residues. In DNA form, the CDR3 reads TGCAGCGTCGCGGTAATTGGGGCATGGTACAATGAGCAGTTCTTC. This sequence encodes CSVAVIGAWYNEQFF.

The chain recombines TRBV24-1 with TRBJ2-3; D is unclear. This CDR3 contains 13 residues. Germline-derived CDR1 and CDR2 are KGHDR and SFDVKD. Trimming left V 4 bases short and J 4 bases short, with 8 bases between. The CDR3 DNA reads TGTGCCACCAGTGAGGTGGGGTCAGATACGCAGTATTTT. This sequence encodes CATSEVGSDTQYF.

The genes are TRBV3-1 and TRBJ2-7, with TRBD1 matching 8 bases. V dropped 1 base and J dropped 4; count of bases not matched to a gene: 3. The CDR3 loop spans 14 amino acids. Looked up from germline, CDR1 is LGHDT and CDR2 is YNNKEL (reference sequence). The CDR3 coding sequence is TGTGCCAGCAGCCAAGTACAGGGGGTGTACGAGCAGTACTTC. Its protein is CASSQVQGVYEQYF.

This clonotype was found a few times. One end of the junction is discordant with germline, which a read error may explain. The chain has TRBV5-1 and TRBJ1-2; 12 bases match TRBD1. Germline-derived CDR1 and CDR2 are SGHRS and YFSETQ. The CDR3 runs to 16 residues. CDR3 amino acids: CASNLDLGQGADGYTF. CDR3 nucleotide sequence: TGCGCCAGCAACTTGGACCTGGGACAGGGGGCCGATGGCTACACCTTC.